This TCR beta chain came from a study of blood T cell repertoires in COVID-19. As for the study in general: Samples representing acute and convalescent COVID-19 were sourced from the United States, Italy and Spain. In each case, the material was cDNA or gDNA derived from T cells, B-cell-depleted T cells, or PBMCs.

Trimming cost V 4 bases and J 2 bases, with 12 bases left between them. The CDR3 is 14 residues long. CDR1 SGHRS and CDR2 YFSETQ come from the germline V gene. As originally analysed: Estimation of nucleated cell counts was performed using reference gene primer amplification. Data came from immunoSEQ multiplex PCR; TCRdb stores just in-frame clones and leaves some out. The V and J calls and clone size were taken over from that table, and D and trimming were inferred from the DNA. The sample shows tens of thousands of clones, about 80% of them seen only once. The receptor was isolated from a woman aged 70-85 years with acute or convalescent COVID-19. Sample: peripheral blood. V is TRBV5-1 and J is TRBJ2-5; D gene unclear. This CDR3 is CASSPTYLQETQYF. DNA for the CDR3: TGCGCCAGCAGCCCCACTTATTTACAAGAGACCCAGTACTTC.